This T cell receptor (beta chain) was sequenced in a study of T cell repertoires in cytomegalovirus infection. TCRdb ran MiXCR on the reads and lists one entry per CDR3 protein. Of 350,000 to 550,000 distinct CDR3 sequences listed, approximately 33% were seen once; the top ten hold 12% to 15%. In its sample, this clonotype was seen many times. Germline CDR1 is LGHNA and CDR2 is YSLEER. The CDR3 extends over 15 amino acids. The V end was cut by 2 bases, the J end by 8 bases, with 16 bases between. This clonotype was sampled from a human donor in good health (CMV status not recorded). Some clones in this sample may be carry-over from other donors' samples. This rearrangement joins TRBV4-3 to TRBJ2-1, with D possibly TRBD1 on 5 matching bases. The sample consisted of PBMCs. The CDR3 sequence is CASSQSQGLVDEQFF. The CDR3 coding sequence is TGCGCCAGCAGCCAATCGCAGGGCCTAGTGGATGAGCAGTTCTTC.